These 21 T cell receptor beta chains share one sample of origin, sequenced in a study of T cells in Graves' hyperthyroidism and ophthalmopathy. Amplified TCR beta CDR3 regions derived from RNA transcripts. Researchers ran a first-round RT-PCR on the TCR CDR3 using the HTBI primer set. TCRdb re-called the multiplex PCR reads with MiXCR, one entry per CDR3 protein. The sample records about 600,000 distinct CDR3 sequences, 11% to 15% being singletons. Sequences were obtained from blood. The receptors here all came from a young woman with Graves' ophthalmopathy.

This clonotype has a count of ten or more. V usage is TRBV6-5 and J usage is TRBJ2-3; 7 bases line up with TRBD2. This CDR3 spans 14 amino acids. Germline values: CDR1 MNHEY, CDR2 SVGAGI. The ends lost 2 bases at V and 4 bases at J; junction bases unmatched: 3. The CDR3 here is CASSYGEGPDTQYF. For the CDR3, the DNA is TGTGCCAGCAGTTACGGGGAGGGTCCAGATACGCAGTATTTT.

This clonotype was found a few times. V and J are TRBV20-1 and TRBJ1-6; D unclear. The CDR3 is 14 amino acids. Germline assignment: CDR1 DFQATT and CDR2 SNEGSKA (reference sequence). Trimming shortened V by 0 bases and J by 8 bases, and 11 bases separated the two germline ends. The CDR3 loop is CSARDPTRDSPLHF. For the CDR3, the DNA is TGCAGTGCTAGAGATCCCACGCGGGATTCACCCCTCCACTTT.

The sample holds many counts of this clonotype. The chain carries TRBV15 and TRBJ2-3; TRBD2 aligns across 7 bases. This CDR3 is 16 amino acids long. V was clipped by 0 bases and J by 1 base; unmatched bases: 4. Germline CDR1 is LNHNV and CDR2 is YYDKDF (reference sequence). CDR3 region: CATSREAGEGTDTQYF. In DNA, the CDR3 is TGTGCCACCAGCAGAGAGGCGGGAGAGGGCACAGATACGCAGTATTTT.

This clonotype was seen many times. The chain links TRBV24-1 to TRBJ2-1; the match to TRBD1 covers 9 bases. Germline trimming cut 4 bases from V and 4 bases from J; bases unmatched to any gene: 7. Germline values: CDR1 KGHDR, CDR2 SFDVKD. This CDR3 spans 16 amino acids. DNA of the CDR3: TGTGCCACCAGTGAGGGGGGACAGGGCAATTACAATGAGCAGTTCTTC. It translates to CATSEGGQGNYNEQFF.

At least ten counts were recorded for this clonotype. This chain joins TRBV28 and TRBJ1-2; D gene uncertain. This CDR3 region has 17 residues. Trimming pared 5 bases from V and 4 bases from J, leaving 23 bases between. Germline assignment: CDR1 MDHEN and CDR2 SYDVKM. This chain's CDR3 is CASSPTRARIPFYGYTF. As DNA, the CDR3 is TGTGCCAGCAGTCCTACCCGGGCCAGGATCCCTTTCTATGGCTACACCTTC.

The chain links TRBV27 to TRBJ1-2; D not certain. V lost 0 bases, J lost 5 bases, and 7 bases lay in between. Per germline, CDR1 MNHEY and CDR2 SMNVEV (reference sequence). CDR3 size: 13 residues. In DNA, the CDR3 is TGTGCCAGCAGTTTATCCCGTTCGTATGGCTACACCTTC. Its protein product is CASSLSRSYGYTF.

V is TRBV6-1 and J is TRBJ1-5, with 8 bases lining up with TRBD1. Germline CDR1 is MNHNS and CDR2 is SASEGT. V trimming: 7 bases; J trimming: 1 base; junction bases outside the gene matches: 6. The CDR3 is 15 residues long. The CDR3 region has the DNA TGTGCCAGCATCTTACAGGGGGGGAGCAATCAGCCCCAGCATTTT. Translation: CASILQGGSNQPQHF.

This clonotype has at least ten counts. The chain is built from TRBV2 and TRBJ2-5; TRBD1 agrees at 8 bases. V shed 3 bases, J shed 3 bases, and the junction held 6 bases outside the gene matches. The CDR3 runs to 15 residues. Germline loops: CDR1 SNHLY, CDR2 FYNNEI. CDR3 bases: TGTGCCAGCAGTGATCGACAGGGGAGAGAAGAGACCCAGTACTTC. Translating it yields CASSDRQGREETQYF. Complete variable domain (other parts from reference TRBV2 and TRBJ2-5): EPEVTQTPSHQVTQMGQEVILRCVPISNHLYFYWYRQILGQKVEFLVSFYNNEISEKSEIFDDQFSVERPDGSNFTLKIRSTKLEDSAMYFCASSDRQGREETQYFGPGTRLLVL.

The table lists this clonotype with a few counts. V gene TRBV7-9 combines with J gene TRBJ2-2; maybe TRBD1 (6 bases). Deletions cut 7 bases from V and 1 base from J, with 22 bases between. The CDR3 length is 18 residues. Germline assignment: CDR1 SEHNR and CDR2 FQNEAQ (reference sequence). For the CDR3, the DNA is TGTGCCAGCACCGGGACAACCAGTGGGAGCGAGAACACCGGGGAGCTGTTTTTT. Translated, it gives CASTGTTSGSENTGELFF.

There are many counts of this clonotype. V is TRBV20-1 and J is TRBJ2-3; TRBD2 matches at 8 bases. Germline V lookup: CDR1 DFQATT, CDR2 SNEGSKA (reference sequence). The V and J ends lost 4 bases and 2 bases, in that order; junction bases with no gene match: 14. This CDR3 has 17 amino acids. CDR3 sequence (DNA): TGCAGTGCTAACCCCGACTCGGCTAGCGGGTACACAGATACGCAGTATTTT. Protein product: CSANPDSASGYTDTQYF.

This clonotype turned up a few times. V gene TRBV28 combines with J gene TRBJ1-2; D unclear. Trimming took 6 bases from V and 4 from J, leaving 9 bases between them. This CDR3 has 12 residues. Per germline, CDR1 MDHEN and CDR2 SYDVKM. The CDR3 DNA follows: TGTGCCAGCAGATCGTATATCTATGGCTACACCTTC. This codes for CASRSYIYGYTF.

This clonotype was counted ten times or more. The chain joins TRBV7-3 to TRBJ2-1; TRBD2 is a possible D gene (6 bases). Germline CDR1 reads SGHTA; CDR2 reads FQGTGA. V was shortened by 1 base and J by 12 bases, with 19 bases between the two germline ends. This CDR3 spans 15 amino acids. The CDR3 region has the DNA TGTGCCAGCAGCTTAAGTGGGAATAGTTGGCGGGGGCAGTTCTTC. It is translated as CASSLSGNSWRGQFF.

This clonotype was observed many times. V gene TRBV20-1 combines with J gene TRBJ2-1; 8 positions agree with TRBD1. The CDR3 sequence is 15 residues long. Germline CDR1 DFQATT, CDR2 SNEGSKA (reference sequence). Trimming took 6 bases from V and 7 from J; bases not matched to a gene: 14. CDR3 amino acids: CSAVRQGASLNEQFF. CDR3 nucleotides: TGCAGTGCGGTCCGTCAGGGGGCTTCATTGAATGAGCAGTTCTTC.

This clonotype was seen at least ten times. V gene TRBV20-1 combines with J gene TRBJ1-1, with TRBD1 matching 8 bases. V lost 0 bases to trimming and J lost 0 bases; unmatched junction nucleotides: 12. This CDR3 is 18 amino acids long. Germline V gene data show CDR1 as DFQATT and CDR2 as SNEGSKA (reference sequence). As DNA, the CDR3 is TGCAGTGCTAGAGAAAAACAGGGGGAAGTGCGGATGAACACTGAAGCTTTCTTT. This encodes CSAREKQGEVRMNTEAFF.

This clonotype was found many times. The rearrangement uses TRBV5-1 and TRBJ2-7; 7 bases are shared with TRBD2. CDR3 length: 14 residues. V lost 2 bases and J lost 5; bases outside the gene matches: 7. In germline, CDR1 is SGHRS, CDR2 YFSETQ. The CDR3 loop is CASSFVLAEDEQYF. The CDR3 bases are TGCGCCAGCAGCTTCGTTCTAGCGGAAGACGAGCAGTACTTC.

Many counts were recorded for this clonotype. V gene TRBV20-1 combines with J gene TRBJ2-1; 9 nucleotides agree with TRBD2. CDR3 size: 16 residues. The junction had 13 bases not matched to a gene; V was cut back by 6 bases and J by 4 bases. CDR1 and CDR2 (germline): DFQATT, SNEGSKA (reference sequence). For the CDR3, the DNA is TGCAGTGCGAGCACCCCGACTAGCGGAGTATACAATGAGCAGTTCTTC. This sequence encodes CSASTPTSGVYNEQFF.

The chain employs TRBV28 and TRBJ2-7; D gene unclear. Trimming left V 3 bases short and J 7 bases short, with 16 bases between. Germline V gives CDR1 MDHEN, CDR2 SYDVKM. This CDR3 region has 14 residues. The CDR3 nucleotides are TGTGCCAGCAGTTTCCCGGAGAGGTTGGGGGAGCAGTACTTC. It yields the protein CASSFPERLGEQYF.

This clonotype appeared many times. The chain is built from TRBV28 and TRBJ2-7; no firm D call. V gave up 8 bases and J gave up 3 bases, with 14 bases separating them. Germline V gives CDR1 MDHEN, CDR2 SYDVKM. CDR3 length: 13 residues. CDR3 loop: CASGRTGRYEQYF. CDR3 in DNA: TGTGCCAGCGGAAGGACCGGGCGCTACGAGCAGTACTTC.

V gene TRBV15 combines with J gene TRBJ2-2; 8 nucleotides align to TRBD1. This CDR3 comprises 16 residues. Germline CDR1 reads LNHNV; CDR2 reads YYDKDF (reference sequence). Trimming took 4 bases from V and 4 from J; bases not matched to a gene: 8. The CDR3 nucleotides are TGTGCCACCAGCAAAAGCGGACAGGGTAGCACCGGGGAGCTGTTTTTT. This translates into CATSKSGQGSTGELFF. The full variable domain, in which reference TRBV15 and TRBJ2-2 provide the parts outside the CDR3, is DAMVIQNPRYQVTQFGKPVTLSCSQTLNHNVMYWYQQKSSQAPKLLFHYYDKDFNNEADTPDNFQSRRPNTSFCFLDIRSPGLGDTAMYLCATSKSGQGSTGELFFGEGSRLTVL.

In regard to this clonotype: A read error may be the cause here, since a much bigger clone is one base away. The CDR3 is CANSFWGNQETQYF. The CDR3 coding sequence is TGTGCCAACAGTTTCTGGGGTAACCAAGAGACCCAGTACTTC. V is TRBV12-3 or TRBV12-4 and J is TRBJ2-5; D gene ambiguous. The CDR3 has 14 amino acids.

The chain joins TRBV20-1 to TRBJ2-3; D is tentatively TRBD1 or TRBD2 (5 bases each). The length of the CDR3 is 16 residues. V was pared by 7 bases and J by 1 base, with 21 bases between. CDR1 and CDR2 (germline): DFQATT, SNEGSKA (reference sequence). The CDR3 protein is CSVLIFRGEGTDTQYF. The DNA for the CDR3 is TGCAGTGTCCTTATCTTTCGAGGGGAAGGCACAGATACGCAGTATTTT.